One sample yielded the 16 T cell receptor beta chains listed below, sequenced in a study of shared clonotypes between healthy human individuals (dated by TCRdb to the early 2020s). For the CD8 naive samples, CD45RO-negative cells were positively selected for CCR7, yielding a CD45RA+CCR7+ population from which TemRA cells were excluded. The library was built by means of the immunoSEQ multiplex PCR assay. TCRdb obtained this table from immuneACCESS and retained in-frame rearrangements with V and J assigned. These tables miss some clones; where compared with another copy, unresolved V genes account for less than half of the shortfall, and the remainder is unexplained. The sample has roughly 570,000 clones on record, roughly 98% of them singletons. Approximately 0.3% of the sample is in the top ten clones. Sequencing used naive CD8+ T cells sorted from blood. The cell subset or site label, read with the paper, signifies: CD45RA+CCR7+. These receptors were taken from a man in his thirties or forties in good health.

This clone was detected only once. V gene TRBV5-8 combines with J gene TRBJ2-5, with 10 bases lining up with TRBD2. With V trimmed by 4 bases and J by 4 bases, 7 bases remained unmatched. This CDR3 is built from 15 residues. Germline CDR1 reads SGHTS; CDR2 reads YDEGEE. The CDR3 protein is CASSRAGGPRETQYF. In DNA, the CDR3 is TGTGCCAGCAGCCGAGCGGGAGGGCCTAGAGAGACCCAGTACTTC. The full variable domain, completed using reference TRBV5-8 and TRBJ2-5, is EAGVTQSPTHLIKTRGQQATLRCSPISGHTSVYWYQQALGLGLQFLLWYDEGEERNRGNFPPRFSGRQFPNYSSELNVNALELEDSALYLCASSRAGGPRETQYFGPGTRLLVL.

The chain carries TRBV9 and TRBJ2-1, with TRBD2 identical over 10 bases. Looked up from germline, CDR1 is SGDLS and CDR2 is YYNGEE. V trimming: 0 bases; J trimming: 9 bases; junction bases outside the gene matches: 18. The CDR3 sequence is 19 residues long. CDR3 loop: CASSVGPGLATRFQGEQFF. Here the CDR3 DNA reads TGTGCCAGCAGCGTAGGACCGGGACTAGCGACTAGGTTCCAGGGTGAGCAGTTCTTC.

Details on this clone: Other DNA sequences of this sample code for an identical CDR3. The J gene is TRBJ2-2, the V gene TRBV9; no reliable D call. V lost 0 bases to trimming and J lost 6 bases, with 3 bases between them. This CDR3 is built from 12 residues. Germline V gene data show CDR1 as SGDLS and CDR2 as YYNGEE. The CDR3 region has the DNA TGTGCCAGCAGCGTAGTCGCCGGGGAGCTGTTTTTT. This sequence encodes CASSVVAGELFF.

The V gene is TRBV7-9, the J gene TRBJ2-7; no firm D call. Trimming left V 6 bases short and J 7 bases short, with 13 bases between. This CDR3 contains 12 residues. Germline V gives CDR1 SEHNR, CDR2 FQNEAQ (reference sequence). CDR3 residues: CASRSSLEEQYF. The CDR3, as DNA: TGTGCCAGCAGGTCAAGTCTTGAAGAGCAGTACTTC.

This clone came up once. The V and J genes are TRBV10-2 and TRBJ2-7; 9 bases align to TRBD1. The germline gives CDR1 WSHSY, CDR2 SAAADI. V was clipped by 3 bases and J by 2 bases; unmatched bases: 8. This CDR3 contains 16 residues. Here the CDR3 DNA reads TGCGCCAGCAGTGACCCCCGGGACAGGGACCCCTACGAGCAGTACTTC. This encodes CASSDPRDRDPYEQYF.

This clone appeared once. The chain employs TRBV6-1 and TRBJ2-7; TRBD2 aligns across 7 bases. The V gene end was trimmed by 4 bases and the J gene end by 3 bases; junction bases not matched to a gene: 9. The CDR3 loop spans 15 amino acids. Germline lookup yields CDR1 MNHNS and CDR2 SASEGT. CDR3 DNA sequence: TGTGCCAGCAGTGGAAAGCGGGATTTAAGCTACGAGCAGTACTTC. Amino acid sequence: CASSGKRDLSYEQYF.

A single count supports this clone. The V and J genes are TRBV5-1 and TRBJ2-1; the match to TRBD1 covers 7 bases. This CDR3 spans 17 amino acids. CDR1 and CDR2 from the germline V gene are SGHRS and YFSETQ. Trimming cost V 2 bases and J 2 bases; bases outside gene matches: 10. The CDR3 sequence: CASSFRTTGQPYNEQFF. The DNA of the CDR3 is TGCGCCAGCAGCTTCCGGACAACGGGACAGCCCTACAATGAGCAGTTCTTC.

This chain joins TRBV5-1 and TRBJ2-7; D possibly uses TRBD1 or TRBD2 (6 bases each). Trimming shortened V by 0 bases and J by 3 bases, and 10 bases separated the two germline ends. The germline gives CDR1 SGHRS, CDR2 YFSETQ. The CDR3 runs to 14 residues. CDR3 nucleotide sequence: TGCGCCAGCAGCTTGGAGGGGGGAAGCTACGAGCAGTACTTC. Translated, it gives CASSLEGGSYEQYF.

The chain recombines TRBV7-8 with TRBJ2-7; TRBD1 agrees at 12 bases. V lost 3 bases, J lost 6 bases, and 12 bases stayed unmatched. The germline CDR1 and CDR2 sequences are SGHVS and FQNEAQ. CDR3 length equals 17 residues. CDR3 nucleotides: TGTGCCAGCAGCTTGTCGGGACAGGGGGCGCGTGGTGGCGAGCAGTACTTC. Translating it yields CASSLSGQGARGGEQYF.

The V gene is TRBV7-9, the J gene TRBJ2-7; 7 bases are a match to TRBD1. CDR3 size: 14 residues. The J segment lost 3 bases and the V segment lost 5 bases, leaving 7 bases of the junction unmatched. CDR1 SEHNR and CDR2 FQNEAQ come from the germline V gene (reference sequence). For the CDR3, the DNA is TGTGCCAGCAGCCCCCTGGGGACAGACTACGAGCAGTACTTC. Encoded protein: CASSPLGTDYEQYF.

The chain is built from TRBV14 and TRBJ2-2, with D possibly matching TRBD1 (6 bases). Trimming took 9 bases from V and 4 from J, leaving 15 bases between them. Germline loops: CDR1 SGHDN, CDR2 FVKESK. The CDR3 totals 14 residues. DNA of the CDR3: TGTGCCAGTCGGGCAGGGGTCCTCACCGGGGAGCTGTTTTTT. This translates into CASRAGVLTGELFF.

The rearrangement uses TRBV10-1 and TRBJ2-3; 8 nucleotides agree with TRBD1. The CDR3 contains 15 residues. Germline trimming cut 3 bases from V and 2 bases from J; bases unmatched to any gene: 4. Germline CDR1 is WNHNN and CDR2 is SYGVQD (reference sequence). The chain's CDR3 is CASSELQGDTDTQYF. CDR3 DNA sequence: TGCGCCAGCAGTGAATTACAGGGGGACACAGATACGCAGTATTTT.

This clone was recorded once. The chain uses TRBV19 and TRBJ2-1; 12 nucleotides agree with TRBD1. The CDR3 is made up of 14 amino acids. Germline loops: CDR1 LNHDA, CDR2 SQIVND (reference sequence). V shed 5 bases, J shed 7 bases, and the junction held 3 bases outside the gene matches. DNA for the CDR3: TGTGCCAGTAGTTGGGGACAGGGGGCAAATGAGCAGTTCTTC. Translating gives CASSWGQGANEQFF.

The genes are TRBV19 and TRBJ2-2, with a tentative D call TRBD2 (5 bases). The CDR3 is made up of 14 amino acids. V lost 1 base to trimming and J lost 9 bases, with 12 bases between them. Germline assignment: CDR1 LNHDA and CDR2 SQIVND (reference sequence). CDR3 in amino acids: CASSIASYGRELFF. The CDR3 nucleotides read TGTGCCAGTAGTATAGCGTCATACGGGAGGGAGCTGTTTTTT.

The gene calls are TRBV7-9 and TRBJ2-1; TRBD1 matches at 8 bases. Trimming removed 4 bases from V and 4 bases from J; junction bases left unmatched: 6. The CDR3 contains 15 residues. Per the germline V gene, CDR1 is SEHNR and CDR2 is FQNEAQ (reference sequence). CDR3 bases: TGTGCCAGCAGCTCCGGACAGGGCAATTACAATGAGCAGTTCTTC. As protein: CASSSGQGNYNEQFF.

Concerning this clone: This CDR3 is also generated by other DNA sequences in the sample. The CDR3 sequence is CASSVDGTNYGYTF. CDR3 nucleotides: TGTGCCAGCAGCGTAGACGGGACTAACTATGGCTACACCTTC. The chain couples TRBV9 to TRBJ1-2; D uncertain. The V end lost 0 bases, the J end lost 0 bases, and 6 bases lay between the germline ends. Germline assignment: CDR1 SGDLS and CDR2 YYNGEE. The CDR3 is 14 residues long.